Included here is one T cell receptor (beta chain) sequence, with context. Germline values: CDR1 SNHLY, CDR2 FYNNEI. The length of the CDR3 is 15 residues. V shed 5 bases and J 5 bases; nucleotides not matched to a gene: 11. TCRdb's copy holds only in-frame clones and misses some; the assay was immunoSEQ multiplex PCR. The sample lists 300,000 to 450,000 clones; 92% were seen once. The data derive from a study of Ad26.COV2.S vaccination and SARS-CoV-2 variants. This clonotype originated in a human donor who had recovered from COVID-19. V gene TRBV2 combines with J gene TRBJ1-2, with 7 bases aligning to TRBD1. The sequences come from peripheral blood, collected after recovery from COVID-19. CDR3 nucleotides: TGTGCCAGCAGTCTCCTAGGGGGCTTTGGGTATGGCTACACCTTC. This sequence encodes CASSLLGGFGYGYTF.